This TCR beta chain is from a study of T cell changes during pregnancy in multiple sclerosis. Clones were sequenced by immunoSEQ multiplex PCR, and TCRdb holds only the in-frame ones, with some missing. Of 75,000 to 90,000 clones listed, around 93% are singletons. The V gene end was trimmed by 3 bases and the J gene end by 3 bases; junction bases not matched to a gene: 4. Germline CDR1 reads MGHRA; CDR2 reads YSYEKL. The CDR3 sequence is 15 residues long. This TCR was recovered from a female donor in good health, serving as a control in a pregnancy study. Some clones in this sample may be carry-over from other donors' samples. The chain carries TRBV4-1 and TRBJ1-1; TRBD1 agrees at 10 bases. The sample consisted of PBMCs, taken in the first trimester of pregnancy. The CDR3 reads CASSHPGQGDTEAFF. The CDR3 DNA reads TGCGCCAGCAGCCATCCCGGACAGGGGGACACTGAAGCTTTCTTT.